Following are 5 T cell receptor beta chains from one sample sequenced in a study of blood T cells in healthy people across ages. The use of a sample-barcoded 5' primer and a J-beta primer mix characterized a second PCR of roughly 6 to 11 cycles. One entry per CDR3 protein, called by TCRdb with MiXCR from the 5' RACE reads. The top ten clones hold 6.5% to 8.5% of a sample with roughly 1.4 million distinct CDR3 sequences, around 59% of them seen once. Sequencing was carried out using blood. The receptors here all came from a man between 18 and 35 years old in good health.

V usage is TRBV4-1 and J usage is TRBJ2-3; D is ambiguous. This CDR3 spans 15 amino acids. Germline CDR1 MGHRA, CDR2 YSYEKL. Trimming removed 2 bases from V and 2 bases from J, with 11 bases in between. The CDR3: CASSQFGRSTDTQYF. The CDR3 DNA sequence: TGCGCCAGCAGCCAATTCGGACGGTCCACAGATACGCAGTATTTT.

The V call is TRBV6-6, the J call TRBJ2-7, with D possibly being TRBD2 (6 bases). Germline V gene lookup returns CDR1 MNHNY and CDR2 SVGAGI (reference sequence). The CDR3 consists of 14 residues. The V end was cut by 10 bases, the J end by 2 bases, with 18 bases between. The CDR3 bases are TGTGCCACCAAACCCCAGGGAGGCGCCTACGAGCAGTACTTC. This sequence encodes CATKPQGGAYEQYF.

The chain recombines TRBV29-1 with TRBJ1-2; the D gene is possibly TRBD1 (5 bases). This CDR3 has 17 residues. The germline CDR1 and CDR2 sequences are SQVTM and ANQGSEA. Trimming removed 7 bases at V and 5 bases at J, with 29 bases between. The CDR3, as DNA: TGCAGCGCTTTTGTGGGGGAGGAATTAGGGGTTTGGTATGGCTACACCTTC. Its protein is CSAFVGEELGVWYGYTF.

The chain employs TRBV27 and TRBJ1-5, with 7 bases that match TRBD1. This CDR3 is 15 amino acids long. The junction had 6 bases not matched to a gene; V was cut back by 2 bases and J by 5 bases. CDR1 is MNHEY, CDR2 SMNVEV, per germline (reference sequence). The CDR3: CASSLAGTVYQPQHF. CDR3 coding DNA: TGTGCCAGCAGTTTAGCTGGGACAGTGTATCAGCCCCAGCATTTT.

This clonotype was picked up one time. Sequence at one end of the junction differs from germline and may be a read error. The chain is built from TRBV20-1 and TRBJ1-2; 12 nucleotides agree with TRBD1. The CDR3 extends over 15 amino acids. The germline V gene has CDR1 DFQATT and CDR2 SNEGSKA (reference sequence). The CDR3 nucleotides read TGCAGTGCTACCGGGACAGGGGGCGCCGGCTATGGCTACACCTTT. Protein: CSATGTGGAGYGYTF.